This is a list of T cell receptor beta chains from one sample in a study of blood T cell repertoires in COVID-19. Libraries were prepared by immunoSEQ multiplex PCR; TCRdb keeps only in-frame clonotypes and omits some of them. The repertoire has 430,000 or so clones, roughly 90% of them found once; the top ten carry 1.5% to 2%. Sequencing used PBMCs or T cells enriched from blood (not recorded which). The receptors here all came from a woman between 35 and 50 years old who had recovered from COVID-19. Each CDR3 is given with its conserved first and last residue.

V gene	J gene	CDR3 protein
TRBV29-1	TRBJ1-2	CSVEAGTRYGYTF
TRBV2	TRBJ2-7	CASSGLYEQYF
TRBV11-3	TRBJ1-1	CASSLGQGRDTEAFF
TRBV7-2	TRBJ1-6	CASSQQGINSPLHF
TRBV5-1	TRBJ1-3	CASSLYGFGGTGRFNTIYF
TRBV10-3	TRBJ1-4	CAISDAGGPEKLFF
TRBV5-5	TRBJ1-1	CATAGGIEAFF
TRBV27	TRBJ2-7	CASSLWTDAAYEQYF
TRBV5-4	TRBJ2-3	CASSLVRGTDTQYF
TRBV7-9	TRBJ1-1	CASSFWDTDTEAFF
TRBV18	TRBJ2-7	CASSLSRDRGIHEQYF
TRBV27	TRBJ1-2	CASSYGGGYGYTF
TRBV28	TRBJ1-3	CASRAASSGNTIYF
TRBV11-2	TRBJ1-2	CASTSRDRVSGYTF
TRBV19	TRBJ1-4	CARFRLPNEKLFF
TRBV5-1	TRBJ1-4	CASSLRGENEKLFF
TRBV18	TRBJ2-7	CASSPLMGQNTYEQYF
TRBV7-1	TRBJ2-1	CASSSSSLAGLPQYFTSSYNEQFF
TRBV4-1	TRBJ2-1	CASSNSGSFSASEQFF
TRBV7-7	TRBJ2-2	CASSPGTGGFPNTGELFF
TRBV4-3	TRBJ2-5	CASSRMTLEGETQYF
TRBV20-1	TRBJ2-3	CSAPGQRTQYF
TRBV19	TRBJ2-7	CASSMSASSYEQYF
TRBV6-2/TRBV6-3	TRBJ2-1	CASSYFAGNEQFF
TRBV21-1	TRBJ1-5	CASIIGQGGWQPQHF